The 5 T cell receptor beta chains listed next were all sequenced from one sample in a study of cytomegalovirus exposure and HLA in healthy donors. Primers included in the PCR were 60 Vbeta and 13 Jbeta primers. Profiling relied on immunoSEQ multiplex PCR, and the TCRdb table lists in-frame clones only, not all of them. The sample lists 150,000 or so clones; around 72% were seen once. Sequencing used PBMCs. The receptor source for this set is a woman aged 40 to 50 in good health and CMV-seropositive.

V gene TRBV10-3 combines with J gene TRBJ1-6; D possibly corresponds to TRBD1 (5 bases). Per germline, CDR1 ENHRY and CDR2 SYGVKD. The CDR3 runs to 13 residues. The germline V and J ends were trimmed by 4 bases and 9 bases, with 10 bases remaining between them. This CDR3 reads CAISGGGGSPLHF. The CDR3 bases are TGTGCCATCAGTGGCGGGGGAGGTTCACCCCTCCACTTT.

The sample holds one count of this clone. One junction end disagrees with the germline gene, perhaps due to a read error. J is TRBJ1-2 and V is TRBV28; D is unresolved. The CDR3 covers 13 residues. Germline CDR1 is MDHEN and CDR2 is SYDVKM. The CDR3 loop is CASSSPGTYGCTF. CDR3 coding DNA: TGTGCCAGCAGTTCCCCGGGAACTTATGGCTGCACCTTC.

This chain links TRBV9 with TRBJ1-2; 8 nucleotides match TRBD1. Germline trimming cut 3 bases from V and 4 bases from J; bases unmatched to any gene: 5. Germline values: CDR1 SGDLS, CDR2 YYNGEE. This CDR3 region has 14 residues. In DNA form, the CDR3 reads TGTGCCAGCAGCGACGACAGGGGAGGCTATGGCTACACCTTC. Translation gives CASSDDRGGYGYTF.

The V and J genes are TRBV28 and TRBJ1-2; 9 bases are a match to TRBD1. The CDR3 contains 16 residues. V shed 3 bases, J shed 4 bases, and the junction held 9 bases outside the gene matches. Per the germline V gene, CDR1 is MDHEN and CDR2 is SYDVKM. The CDR3 DNA reads TGTGCCAGCAGTTTCAGGGGACAGGGATTATCCTATGGCTACACCTTC. Translated: CASSFRGQGLSYGYTF.

In its sample, this clone was seen a few times. The chain is built from TRBV28 and TRBJ2-7; 8 bases align to TRBD2. The CDR3 runs 15 residues. V lost 3 bases to trimming and J lost 7 bases; unmatched junction nucleotides: 11. In germline, CDR1 is MDHEN, CDR2 SYDVKM. CDR3 nucleotide sequence: TGTGCCAGCAGTTTCACTAGCGGTGCCAGAGTAGAGCAGTACTTC. Translation gives CASSFTSGARVEQYF.